These 30 T cell receptor delta chains came from one sample sequenced in a study of γδ T cells in repeated Plasmodium falciparum infection. Gammadelta T cells were flow-sorted from PBMC into Vgamma9/Vdelta2+ and Vdelta2-negative populations for bulk analysis. TCRdb re-called clones from the multiplex PCR reads via CATT. Here the sample spans 90,000 or so delta-chain clones, less than 1% being singletons. The sequenced sample consisted of gamma-delta T cells from blood. Source of these receptors: a pool of human donors (malaria-infected and uninfected, not separated).

This clone was picked up a small number of times. TCRdb's entry gives the protein of a much larger clone, which mismatches this DNA's translation at residue 17, likely from a read error; the protein reported here is translated from the DNA. The chain joins TRDV1 to TRDJ1, with TRDD3 matching 12 bases. The J gene, not given by TCRdb, was assigned here from a germline match of the nucleotide sequence. There are 22 residues in the CDR3. The germline V gene encodes CDR1 TSWWSYY and CDR2 QGS. The junction had 26 bases not matched to a gene; V was cut back by 6 bases and J by 3 bases. The CDR3 loop reads CALGDFPSVRGILGDTSDKLIF. As DNA, the CDR3 is TGTGCTCTTGGAGATTTCCCTTCTGTGAGGGGGATACTGGGGGATACATCCGATAAACTCATCTTT.

This clone has more than one count but fewer than ten. The protein recorded in TCRdb matches a much larger clone and deviates from this DNA's translation at residue 14, suggesting a read error; the protein here is obtained by translating the DNA. The V gene is TRDV1, but the J gene lacks a call. This CDR3 has 16 residues. Germline assignment: CDR1 TSWWSYY and CDR2 QGS. The CDR3 spells CALGDPPFPFSDKPIF. Written as DNA, the CDR3 is TGTGCTCTTGGGGACCCACCCTTTCCCTTTTCCGATAAACCCATCTTT.

This clone came up a few times. The TCRdb protein, from a much larger clone, departs from this DNA's translation at residue 11, likely by read error; the protein shown derives from the DNA. The chain is built from TRDV2 and TRDJ1; 11 bases line up with TRDD3. Per germline, CDR1 GEAIGNYY and CDR2 EKD. The CDR3 has 16 amino acids. Losses at the gene ends were 7 bases for V and 4 bases for J; bases not matched to a gene: 13. The CDR3 region has the DNA TGTGCCTGCTCAGGACTGGGGGATAACCCACTCGATAAACTCATCTTT. This gives the protein CACSGLGDNPLDKLIF.

This clone occurred many times. The TCRdb protein comes from a much larger clone and disagrees with this DNA's translation at residue 15, likely due to a read error; the protein given here is derived from the DNA. There is no J gene call, but TRDV2 is given as the V gene. This CDR3 has 17 residues. The V gene's germline CDR1 is GEAIGNYY and CDR2 EKD. The CDR3 sequence is CACDNSLSYPEGGEPIF. For the CDR3, the DNA is TGTGCCTGTGACAATTCCTTGTCTTACCCCGAGGGTGGTGAACCCATCTTT.

With regard to this clone: TCRdb assigns this DNA the protein of a much larger clone, which departs from its translation at residue 10; this likely reflects a read error, and the protein shown comes from translating the DNA. The CDR3 nucleotides are TGTGCCTGTGACAACGTACTGGGGGATCCTCGTCCCACCGATAAACTCATCTTT. Translation: CACDNVLGDPRPTDKLIF. The V gene is TRDV2, the J gene TRDJ1; 10 bases line up with TRDD3. CDR3 length equals 18 residues. The V segment lost 2 bases and the J segment 1 base; nucleotides outside the gene matches: 12. Per germline, CDR1 GEAIGNYY and CDR2 EKD.

This clone has just a few counts. Only one base separates this from a far larger clonotype, so it likely reflects a read error. Other DNA sequences from this sample encode an identical CDR3 as well. The CDR3 sequence is CALGFTGGYPPTAQLFF. CDR3 coding DNA: TGTGCTCTTGGATTTACCGGGGGATACCCCCCGACAGCACAACTCTTCTTT. The rearrangement joins TRDV1 to TRDJ2, with TRDD3 matching 9 bases. The J gene is not listed in TCRdb, so it was assigned here from a DNA match to germline. The ends lost 6 bases at V and 4 bases at J; junction bases unmatched: 12. CDR3 length: 17 amino acids. The V gene's germline CDR1 is TSWWSYY and CDR2 QGS.

This clone was picked up a small number of times. This likely reflects a read error, since a far larger clone is one base away. Different DNA sequences within this sample yield the same CDR3. The rearrangement uses TRDV2 and TRDJ3; 9 bases are a match to TRDD3. CDR3 length: 18 amino acids. Germline V gives CDR1 GEAIGNYY, CDR2 EKD. CDR3: CACDTLLGELWDTRQMFF. The CDR3 DNA reads as TGTGCCTGTGATACCCTACTGGGGGAACTTTGGGACACCCGGCAGATGTTTTTC.

This clone was seen a few times. TCRdb records a much larger clone's protein for this DNA, with a difference at residue 10 that likely arises from a read error; the protein given is the translation of the DNA. The DNA for the CDR3 is TGTGCTCTTGGGGCCTTACCCGGAGGGCGTAAACTCATCTTT. Protein product: CALGALPGGRKLIF. This sequence joins TRDV1 and TRDJ1; no clear D. TCRdb records no J gene; here it was assigned by comparing the DNA to germline. CDR1 TSWWSYY and CDR2 QGS come from the germline V gene. Trimming removed 4 bases at V and 7 bases at J, with 16 bases between. The CDR3 totals 14 residues.

This clone was counted ten times or more. The chain has TRDV1 and TRDJ1, with TRDD3 matching 10 bases. Unmatched junction bases numbered 19, after V lost 1 base and J lost 2 bases. Germline V gene lookup returns CDR1 TSWWSYY and CDR2 QGS. The CDR3 runs 21 residues. In DNA, the CDR3 is TGTGCTCTTGGGGAACGGGCCTTCCTAAGTACTGGGGGATTTTGGACCGATAAACTCATCTTT. Translated: CALGERAFLSTGGFWTDKLIF.

This clone was counted a few times. This DNA's translation differs at residue 13 from TCRdb's protein, which comes from a much larger clone; a read error is likely, and the protein shown is translated from the DNA. As DNA, the CDR3 is TGTGCCTGTGACACCCTCACCCGGGGGACTCTCGATAGACTCATCTTT. Translation gives CACDTLTRGTLDRLIF. The chain recombines TRDV2 with TRDJ1; possibly TRDD3 for D (6 bases). No J segment appears in TCRdb, so it was assigned here by matching the sequence to germline. This CDR3 comprises 16 residues. Per the germline V gene, CDR1 is GEAIGNYY and CDR2 is EKD.

Turning to this clone: The protein TCRdb gives is from a much larger clone and does not agree with this DNA's translation at residue 6, likely a read error; the protein shown here comes from the DNA. The CDR3 here is CALGEPPPKGDTLSWDTRQMFF. The CDR3 DNA follows: TGTGCTCTTGGGGAACCCCCCCCAAAAGGGGATACGCTCTCCTGGGACACCCGACAGATGTTTTTC. The chain employs TRDV1 and TRDJ3; the match to TRDD3 covers 9 bases. The V gene end was trimmed by 1 base and the J gene end by 0 bases; junction bases not matched to a gene: 13. CDR1 and CDR2 from the germline V gene are TSWWSYY and QGS. The CDR3 has 22 amino acids.

For this clone: A read error is likely here: a far larger clone is one base away. Other DNA sequences from this sample encode an identical CDR3 as well. V usage is TRDV2 and J usage is TRDJ1; 9 bases line up with TRDD3. TCRdb gives no J gene; it was assigned here by matching the DNA to germline. The CDR3 covers 22 residues. CDR1 is GEAIGNYY and CDR2 is EKD in the germline V gene. The CDR3 sequence: CACDTITPTGSTGGHNTDKLIF. CDR3 DNA sequence: TGTGCCTGTGACACCATCACCCCTACAGGCTCTACTGGGGGACACAACACTGATAAACTCATCTTT.

For this clone: The protein given by TCRdb reflects a much larger clone and differs at residue 14 from this DNA's translation, likely from a read error; the protein shown is the DNA's translation. The J gene is uncalled and the V gene is TRDV2; the table gives TRDD3 as D, unverified against the DNA. Germline-derived CDR1 and CDR2 are GEAIGNYY and EKD. The CDR3 runs to 15 residues. The CDR3 reads CACDTGGDHTDKLTF. In nucleotides, the CDR3 is TGTGCCTGTGACACGGGGGGAGACCACACCGATAAACTCACCTTT.

There are a few counts of this clone. It is likely a read error: a sequence one base away is far more abundant. The sample holds other DNA sequences that translate to the same CDR3. This chain uses TRDV2 with TRDJ3; 8 positions agree with TRDD3. Unmatched junction bases numbered 13, after V lost 3 bases and J lost 4 bases. The germline gives CDR1 GEAIGNYY, CDR2 EKD. The CDR3 is made up of 19 amino acids. CDR3 coding DNA: TGTGCCTGTGACCGGGGGATAGGGCACATCTCATGGGACACCCGACAGATGTTTTTC. The encoded protein is CACDRGIGHISWDTRQMFF.

This clone was found a few times. The protein recorded in TCRdb matches a much larger clone and deviates from this DNA's translation at residue 3, suggesting a read error; the protein here is obtained by translating the DNA. V gene TRDV2 combines with J gene TRDJ1, with 12 nucleotides matching TRDD3. No J gene was available from TCRdb, and it was assigned here by a germline match of the DNA. There are 18 residues in the CDR3. CDR1 is GEAIGNYY and CDR2 is EKD in the germline V gene. In DNA, the CDR3 is TGTGCCCGTGACACCAAGGAGGCTGGGGGATACGCCTCCGATAAACTCATCTTT. Translated, it gives CARDTKEAGGYASDKLIF.

As concerns this clone: A far more abundant clone sits one base away, making this likely a read error. Other DNA sequences within the sample encode an identical CDR3. The gene calls are TRDV1 and TRDJ1; possibly TRDD3 for D (6 bases). Trimming removed 3 bases at V and 8 bases at J, with 31 bases between. The CDR3 extends over 19 amino acids. The germline V gene encodes CDR1 TSWWSYY and CDR2 QGS. The CDR3 here is CALGEWGLLSDTSTNKLIF. The CDR3, as DNA: TGTGCTCTTGGGGAGTGGGGTTTACTTTCGGATACTTCAACTAACAAACTCATCTTT.

Details on this clone: The TCRdb record carries a much larger clone's protein, which differs from this DNA's translation at residue 20; a read error is the likely cause, and the protein listed here is the DNA translation. Called V gene: TRDV1; the J gene was not called; no check of the table's D call, TRDD3, against the DNA was made. This CDR3 spans 22 amino acids. Germline V lookup: CDR1 TSWWSYY, CDR2 QGS. CDR3 nucleotides: TGTGCTCTTGGGGGAAGAGCACCCCCTAACTGGGGGATACTCTTCAACACCGATAAACACATCTTT. It specifies CALGGRAPPNWGILFNTDKHIF.

This clone was detected many times. The amino acid sequence in TCRdb belongs to a much larger clone and departs from this DNA's translation at residue 12, likely a sequencing read error; the sequence shown is translated from the DNA. This chain's CDR3 is CALGEFPPGGYPDKLIF. Here the CDR3 DNA reads TGTGCTCTTGGGGAATTTCCCCCTGGGGGATACCCCGATAAACTCATCTTT. The rearrangement uses TRDV1 and TRDJ1; 11 nucleotides line up with TRDD3. J was trimmed by 3 bases and V by 2 bases; bases with no gene match: 8. The CDR3 has 17 residues. Germline V lookup: CDR1 TSWWSYY, CDR2 QGS.

The table lists this clone with a few counts. TCRdb's protein for this DNA is that of a much larger clone and differs from the translation at residue 15, likely a read error; the protein shown is the DNA translation. This chain connects TRDV2 to TRDJ1; D not resolved. Here the J gene was assigned by germline matching of the DNA, as TCRdb has none. This CDR3 is 18 amino acids long. CDR1 and CDR2 (germline): GEAIGNYY, EKD. This chain's CDR3 is CACDTIPGNERGTDRLIF. CDR3 in DNA: TGTGCCTGTGACACAATCCCCGGGAATGAGAGAGGGACCGATAGACTCATCTTT.

Ten or more counts support this clone. This DNA's translation and the protein TCRdb lists, from a much larger clone, do not match at residue 7, likely due to a read error; the protein shown is translated from the DNA. V gene TRDV2 combines with J gene TRDJ1; TRDD3 is a possible D gene (5 bases). TCRdb is silent on the J gene; assignment here came from matching the DNA to germline. CDR1 GEAIGNYY and CDR2 EKD come from the germline V gene. Trimming cost V 0 bases and J 0 bases, with 19 bases left between them. The CDR3 contains 18 residues. CDR3 in DNA: TGTGCCTGTGACACCGTTGTGCACCACGGGGAAAACACCGATAAACTCATCTTT. It encodes CACDTVVHHGENTDKLIF.

This clone was observed a handful of times. A read error likely explains why the TCRdb protein, taken from a much larger clone, differs from this DNA's translation at residue 11; the protein shown is translated from the DNA. The genes are TRDV1 and TRDJ1; D possibly matches TRDD2 or TRDD3 (8 bases each). TCRdb offers no J gene call, so here the DNA was matched to germline to obtain one. V lost 1 base and J lost 0, with 30 bases in between. There are 22 residues in the CDR3. Germline V gene data show CDR1 as TSWWSYY and CDR2 as QGS. DNA for the CDR3: TGTGCTCTTGGGGAACCTTCCTACGGTCTACCGGGGGATATTTGCTACACCGATAAACTCATCTTT. This gives the protein CALGEPSYGLPGDICYTDKLIF.

This clone has a handful of counts. A read error likely explains why the TCRdb protein, taken from a much larger clone, differs from this DNA's translation at residue 20; the protein shown is translated from the DNA. The chain couples TRDV2 to TRDJ1, with 10 nucleotides matching TRDD3. The J gene, missing from TCRdb, was assigned here through DNA to germline matching. CDR3 length: 24 amino acids. Germline assignment: CDR1 GEAIGNYY and CDR2 EKD. V lost 3 bases to trimming and J lost 6 bases; unmatched junction nucleotides: 36. CDR3 loop: CACDPITPSVPDTGGSFRGNKLIF. The CDR3 region has the DNA TGTGCCTGTGACCCGATTACCCCCTCGGTTCCCGATACTGGGGGATCATTCCGGGGCAATAAACTCATCTTT.

For this clone: A far more abundant clone sits one base away, making this likely a read error. Other DNA sequences within the sample encode an identical CDR3. This CDR3 is CALASALRLGAPPAGKLIF. The CDR3 region has the DNA TGTGCTCTTGCGTCAGCACTCCGTCTCGGGGCCCCTCCGGCGGGTAAACTCATCTTT. This chain joins TRDV1 and TRDJ1; D gene unclear. Trimming removed 7 bases from V and 7 bases from J, with 34 bases in between. CDR1 is TSWWSYY and CDR2 is QGS in the germline V gene. CDR3 length: 19 amino acids.

Note on this clone: The protein recorded in TCRdb matches a much larger clone and deviates from this DNA's translation at residue 13, suggesting a read error; the protein here is obtained by translating the DNA. The chain couples TRDV2 to TRDJ3; 8 bases align to TRDD3. Per the germline V gene, CDR1 is GEAIGNYY and CDR2 is EKD. The CDR3 is 18 residues long. CDR3 bases: TGTGCCTGTGACACCCTGGGGGACAGCTCCTGGGACGCCCGACAGATGTTTTTC. Protein product: CACDTLGDSSWDARQMFF.

As concerns this clone: TCRdb has a much larger clone's protein, which differs at residue 8 from the translation of this DNA, likely because of a read error; what is shown is the protein translated from the DNA. This sequence joins TRDV2 and TRDJ1; 12 bases line up with TRDD3. The J gene, not given by TCRdb, was assigned here from a germline match of the nucleotide sequence. V was pared by 0 bases and J by 1 base, with 11 bases of the junction left unmatched. The germline V gene has CDR1 GEAIGNYY and CDR2 EKD. The CDR3 covers 19 residues. The CDR3 region has the DNA TGTGCCTGTGACACCACTCCCGAACTGGGGGATACTGCCACCGATAAACTCATCTTT. It codes for CACDTTPELGDTATDKLIF.

In its sample, this clone was seen a few times. A far larger clone is off by one base, so a read error is likely. Within the sample, other DNA sequences also encode this same CDR3. No call exists for the J gene, whereas the V gene is TRDV2; TRDD3 is the table's D call, not checked against the DNA. Germline CDR1 reads GEAIGNYY; CDR2 reads EKD. The CDR3 is made up of 13 amino acids. The CDR3, as DNA: TGTGCCTATCTTGGGGAGAACACCGATAAGCTCATCTTT. Its translation: CAYLGENTDKLIF.

There are many counts of this clone. The protein recorded in TCRdb matches a much larger clone and deviates from this DNA's translation at residue 19, suggesting a read error; the protein here is obtained by translating the DNA. The chain combines TRDV2 with TRDJ1, with a tentative D call TRDD2 (9 bases). The J gene was not available in TCRdb and was assigned here by matching the DNA to germline segments. Trimming removed 0 bases from V and 3 bases from J, with 40 bases in between. Germline CDR1 and CDR2: GEAIGNYY and EKD. This CDR3 comprises 24 residues. For the CDR3, the DNA is TGTGCCTGTGACACCGTGAAGCTCGGCCTTCCTACAGGAACTGGGGGTTCTCTCGCCGATAAACTCATCTTT. This sequence encodes CACDTVKLGLPTGTGGSLADKLIF.

This clone was picked up a small number of times. TCRdb attributes to this sequence the protein of a much larger clone, which differs from the DNA translation at residue 7; a read error is likely, and the protein displayed is translated from the DNA. The V gene is TRDV1, the J gene TRDJ1, with TRDD3 matching 8 bases. The J gene was not available in TCRdb and was assigned here by matching the DNA to germline segments. This CDR3 is built from 18 residues. J lost 1 base, V lost 2 bases, and 12 bases had no gene match. Looked up from germline, CDR1 is TSWWSYY and CDR2 is QGS. The CDR3 sequence: CALGEEAPTGGFTDKLIF. The CDR3 coding sequence is TGTGCTCTTGGGGAAGAAGCCCCTACTGGGGGTTTCACCGATAAACTCATCTTT.

This clone was picked up a small number of times. This likely came from a read error, as a far larger clone is one base away. Other DNA sequences in the same sample also yield this CDR3. The chain links TRDV1 to TRDJ1; 7 nucleotides line up with TRDD3. Assignment of the J gene here rests on matching the DNA to germline, because TCRdb gives none. The length of the CDR3 is 22 residues. Germline V gene lookup returns CDR1 TSWWSYY and CDR2 QGS. V shed 0 bases, J shed 0 bases, and the junction held 22 bases outside the gene matches. CDR3 in amino acids: CALGELKVPTGDKPGDTDKLIF. The CDR3, as DNA: TGTGCTCTTGGGGAACTTAAGGTACCTACTGGGGATAAGCCCGGGGACACCGATAAACTCATCTTT.

This clone has only a few counts. TCRdb shows a much larger clone's protein in place of this DNA's translation, and the two differ at residue 12, likely through a read error; the protein shown is translated from the DNA. The chain couples TRDV2 to TRDJ1, with 8 bases fitting TRDD3. No J segment appears in TCRdb, so it was assigned here by matching the sequence to germline. CDR3 size: 18 residues. Germline-derived CDR1 and CDR2 are GEAIGNYY and EKD. V was clipped by 3 bases and J by 0 bases; unmatched bases: 14. The CDR3, as DNA: TGTGCCTGTGACCCGAAGGTACTGGGGGCTACGCACACCGATAAACTCATCTTT. Residues: CACDPKVLGATHTDKLIF.